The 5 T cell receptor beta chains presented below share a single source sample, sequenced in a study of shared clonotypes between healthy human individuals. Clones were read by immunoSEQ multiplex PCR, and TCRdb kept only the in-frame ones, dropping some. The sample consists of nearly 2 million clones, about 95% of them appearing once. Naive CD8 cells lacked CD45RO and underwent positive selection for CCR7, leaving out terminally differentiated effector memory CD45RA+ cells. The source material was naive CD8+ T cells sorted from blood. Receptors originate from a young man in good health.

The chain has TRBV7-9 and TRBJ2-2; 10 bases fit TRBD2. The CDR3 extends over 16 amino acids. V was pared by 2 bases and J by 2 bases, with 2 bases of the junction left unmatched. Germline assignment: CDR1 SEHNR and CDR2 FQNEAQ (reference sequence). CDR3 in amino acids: CASSLPSGSNTGELFF. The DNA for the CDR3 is TGTGCCAGCAGCTTACCTAGCGGGAGTAACACCGGGGAGCTGTTTTTT. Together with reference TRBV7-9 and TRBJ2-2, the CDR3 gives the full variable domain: DTGVSQNPRHKITKRGQNVTFRCDPISEHNRLYWYRQTLGQGPEFLTYFQNEAQLEKSRLLSDRFSAERPKGSFSTLEIQRTEQGDSAMYLCASSLPSGSNTGELFFGEGSRLTVL.

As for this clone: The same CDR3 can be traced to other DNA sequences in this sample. CDR3 DNA sequence: TGTGCCAGCAGCGTAGCTGGGACAGGGTCTTACGAGCAGTACTTC. Protein sequence: CASSVAGTGSYEQYF. The rearrangement links TRBV9 to TRBJ2-7; 9 positions agree with TRBD1. The CDR3 is 15 residues long. Germline CDR1 SGDLS, CDR2 YYNGEE. The V and J ends lost 0 bases and 4 bases, in that order; junction bases with no gene match: 5.

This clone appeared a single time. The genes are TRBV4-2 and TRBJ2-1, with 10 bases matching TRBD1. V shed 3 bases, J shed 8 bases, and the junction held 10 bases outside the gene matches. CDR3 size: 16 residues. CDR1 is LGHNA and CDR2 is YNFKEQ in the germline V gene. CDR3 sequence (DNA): TGTGCCAGCAGCCAGGCCGACAGGGGGCTTCACGATGAGCAGTTCTTC. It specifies CASSQADRGLHDEQFF.

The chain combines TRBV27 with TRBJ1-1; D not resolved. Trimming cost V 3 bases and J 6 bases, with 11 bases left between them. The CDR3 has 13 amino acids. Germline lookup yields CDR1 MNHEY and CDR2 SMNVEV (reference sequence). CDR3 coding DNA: TGTGCCAGCAGTTTCACAGCATCCGCTGAAGCTTTCTTT. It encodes CASSFTASAEAFF.

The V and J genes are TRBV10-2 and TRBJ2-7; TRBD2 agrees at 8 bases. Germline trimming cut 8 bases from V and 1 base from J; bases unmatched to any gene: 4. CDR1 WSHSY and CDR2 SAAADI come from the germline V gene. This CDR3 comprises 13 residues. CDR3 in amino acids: CASLSGDSYEQYF. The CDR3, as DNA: TGCGCCAGCCTTAGCGGGGATTCCTACGAGCAGTACTTC.